The 2 T cell receptor beta chains in this list originate from one sample, sequenced in a study of blood T cell repertoires in COVID-19. Sequencing was performed with immunoSEQ multiplex PCR; in TCRdb, only in-frame clones are kept and a portion is missing. The data show about 200,000 clones, around 80% seen once. The sample was peripheral blood. Receptor source: a human donor in a cohort sampled during active COVID-19.

The V call is TRBV28, the J call TRBJ1-2; no clear D gene. CDR1 is MDHEN and CDR2 is SYDVKM in the germline V gene. The length of the CDR3 is 12 residues. Trimming pared 7 bases from V and 6 bases from J, leaving 12 bases between. CDR3 protein: CASTPLVDGYTF. The CDR3 DNA reads TGTGCCAGCACCCCTTTAGTCGATGGCTACACCTTC.

The V gene is TRBV6-1, the J gene TRBJ2-2, with D perhaps matching TRBD2 (5 bases). The CDR3 runs 15 residues. Trimming shortened V by 3 bases and J by 3 bases, and 11 bases separated the two germline ends. CDR1 is MNHNS, CDR2 SASEGT, per germline. CDR3 DNA sequence: TGTGCCAGCAGTGACCCGGGGAAGGACACCGGGGAGCTGTTTTTT. Protein: CASSDPGKDTGELFF.